The 8 T cell receptor beta chains in this list originate from one sample, sequenced in a study of blood T cell repertoires in COVID-19. TCRdb's table, derived via immunoSEQ multiplex PCR, lists solely in-frame clones and lacks some. Among 400,000 to 450,000 clones listed, around 86% were seen once. The sample consisted of peripheral blood. These receptors were collected from a young woman with active or convalescent COVID-19.

The chain combines TRBV6-6 with TRBJ1-1; TRBD1 agrees at 10 bases. This CDR3 comprises 16 residues. V shed 6 bases, J shed 4 bases, and the junction held 11 bases outside the gene matches. CDR1 is MNHNY, CDR2 SVGAGI, per germline (reference sequence). The CDR3 spells CASRQREGQGSTEAFF. In DNA, the CDR3 is TGTGCCAGCAGGCAACGGGAGGGACAGGGGAGCACTGAAGCTTTCTTT.

This chain uses TRBV5-4 with TRBJ2-3; no clear D. This CDR3 is 16 amino acids long. The germline V gene has CDR1 SGHNT and CDR2 YYREEE (reference sequence). Trimming stripped 0 bases from V and 3 bases from J, with 14 bases between. The CDR3 DNA reads TGTGCCAGCAGCTTGGGTGGTAGCCCCAGTACAGATACGCAGTATTTT. Amino acid sequence: CASSLGGSPSTDTQYF.

V gene TRBV29-1 combines with J gene TRBJ2-1; 10 bases line up with TRBD2. CDR1 is SQVTM and CDR2 is ANQGSEA in the germline V gene. CDR3 length equals 13 residues. The V gene end was trimmed by 6 bases and the J gene end by 7 bases; junction bases not matched to a gene: 6. CDR3 bases: TGCAGCGTGTCTAGCGGGGGCCCTAATGAGCAGTTCTTC. Residues: CSVSSGGPNEQFF.

V usage is TRBV7-9 and J usage is TRBJ2-7, with D tentatively TRBD2 (6 bases). The V end was cut by 4 bases, the J end by 3 bases, with 13 bases between. Germline-derived CDR1 and CDR2 are SEHNR and FQNEAQ (reference sequence). This CDR3 region has 14 residues. CDR3 sequence (DNA): TGTGCCAGCAGCTGGCTAGCGCTTGACTACGAGCAGTACTTC. Amino acids: CASSWLALDYEQYF.

The chain employs TRBV14 and TRBJ2-1; TRBD2 is a possible D gene (6 bases). V was clipped by 0 bases and J by 4 bases, with 13 bases between them. This CDR3 is 16 amino acids long. Germline values: CDR1 SGHDN, CDR2 FVKESK. In DNA, the CDR3 is TGTGCCAGCAGCCAAGAGCTGACTAGTGGATACAATGAGCAGTTCTTC. It is translated as CASSQELTSGYNEQFF.

CDR3 nucleotides: TGTGCCAGCAGGCCTACAGGGGGGAACACTGAAGCTTTCTTT. This gives the protein CASRPTGGNTEAFF. The chain is built from TRBV3-1 (or the pseudogene TRBV3-2) and TRBJ1-1, with 8 bases aligning to TRBD1. The V gene end was trimmed by 6 bases and the J gene end by 1 base; junction bases not matched to a gene: 4. CDR3 length equals 14 residues. Germline V gene lookup returns CDR1 LGHDT and CDR2 YNNKEL (reference sequence).

This clone was seen more than once but under ten times. The rearrangement uses TRBV5-8 and TRBJ2-1; 12 bases agree with TRBD2. The germline V gene has CDR1 SGHTS and CDR2 YDEGEE. The CDR3 consists of 16 residues. Trimming removed 4 bases from V and 8 bases from J; junction bases left unmatched: 10. This CDR3 reads CASSVGLAGGFHEQFF. CDR3 coding DNA: TGTGCCAGCAGCGTTGGGCTAGCGGGAGGGTTCCATGAGCAGTTCTTC.

The chain employs TRBV16 and TRBJ1-4, with D hard to call. The V gene's germline CDR1 is KGHSY and CDR2 FQNENV. The CDR3 extends over 15 amino acids. Trimming removed 0 bases at V and 3 bases at J, with 8 bases between. The CDR3 sequence is CASSQSTVPNEKLFF. The CDR3 DNA is TGTGCCAGCAGCCAATCTACAGTGCCTAATGAAAAACTGTTTTTT.